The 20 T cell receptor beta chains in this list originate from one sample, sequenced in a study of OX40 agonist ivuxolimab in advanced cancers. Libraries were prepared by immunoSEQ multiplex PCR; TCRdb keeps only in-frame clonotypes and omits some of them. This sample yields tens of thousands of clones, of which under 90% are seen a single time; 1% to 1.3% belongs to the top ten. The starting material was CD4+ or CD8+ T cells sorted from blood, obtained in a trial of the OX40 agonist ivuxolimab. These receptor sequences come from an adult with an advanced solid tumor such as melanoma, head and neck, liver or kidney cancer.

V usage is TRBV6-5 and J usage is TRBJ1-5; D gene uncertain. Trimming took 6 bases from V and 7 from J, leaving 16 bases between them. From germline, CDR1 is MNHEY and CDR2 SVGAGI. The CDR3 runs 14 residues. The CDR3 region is CASRQIGDRQPQHF. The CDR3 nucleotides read TGTGCCAGCAGACAAATTGGGGATCGGCAGCCCCAGCATTTT.

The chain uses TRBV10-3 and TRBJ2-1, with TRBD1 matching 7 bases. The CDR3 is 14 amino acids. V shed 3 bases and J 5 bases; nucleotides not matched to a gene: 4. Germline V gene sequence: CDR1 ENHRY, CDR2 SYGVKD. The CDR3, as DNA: TGTGCCATCAGTGATAGGGACAGTCACAATGAGCAGTTCTTC. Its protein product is CAISDRDSHNEQFF.

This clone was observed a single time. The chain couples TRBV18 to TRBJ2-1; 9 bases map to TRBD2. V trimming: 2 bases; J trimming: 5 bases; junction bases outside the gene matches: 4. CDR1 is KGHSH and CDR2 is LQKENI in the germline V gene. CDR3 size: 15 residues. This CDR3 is CASSPGTSIHNEQFF. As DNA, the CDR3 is TGTGCCAGCTCACCAGGGACTAGCATCCACAATGAGCAGTTCTTC.

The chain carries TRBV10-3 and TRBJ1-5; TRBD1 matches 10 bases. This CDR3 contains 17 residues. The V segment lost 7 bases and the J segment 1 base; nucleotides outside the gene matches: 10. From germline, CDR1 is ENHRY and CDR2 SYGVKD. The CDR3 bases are TGTGCCATCAAATGGAGGGACAGGGGAGCCAGCAATCAGCCCCAGCATTTT. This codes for CAIKWRDRGASNQPQHF.

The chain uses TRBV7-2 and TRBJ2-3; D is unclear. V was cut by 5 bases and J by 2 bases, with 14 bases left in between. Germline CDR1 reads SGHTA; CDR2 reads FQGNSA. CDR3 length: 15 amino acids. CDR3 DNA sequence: TGTGCCAGCAGCCAAGAGCGAAGTATCACAGATACGCAGTATTTT. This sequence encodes CASSQERSITDTQYF.

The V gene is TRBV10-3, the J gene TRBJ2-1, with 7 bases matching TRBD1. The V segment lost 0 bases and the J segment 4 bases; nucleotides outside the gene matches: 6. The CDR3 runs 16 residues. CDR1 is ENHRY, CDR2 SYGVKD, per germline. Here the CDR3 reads CAISESMTGIYNEQFF. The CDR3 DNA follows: TGTGCCATCAGTGAGTCGATGACAGGGATTTACAATGAGCAGTTCTTC.

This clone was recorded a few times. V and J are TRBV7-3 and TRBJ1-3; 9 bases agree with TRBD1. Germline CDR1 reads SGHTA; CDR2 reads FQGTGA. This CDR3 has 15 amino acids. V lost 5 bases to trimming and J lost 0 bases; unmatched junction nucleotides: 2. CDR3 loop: CASSRQGGSGNTIYF. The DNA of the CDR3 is TGTGCCAGCAGCCGACAGGGGGGCTCTGGAAACACCATATATTTT.

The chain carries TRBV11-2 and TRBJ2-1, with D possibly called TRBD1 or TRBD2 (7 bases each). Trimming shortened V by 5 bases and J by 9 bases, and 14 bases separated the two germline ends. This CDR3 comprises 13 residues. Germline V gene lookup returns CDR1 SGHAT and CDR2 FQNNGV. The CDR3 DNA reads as TGTGCCAGCAGCCAGGGGGGGGCATCTGAGCAGTTCTTC. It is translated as CASSQGGASEQFF.

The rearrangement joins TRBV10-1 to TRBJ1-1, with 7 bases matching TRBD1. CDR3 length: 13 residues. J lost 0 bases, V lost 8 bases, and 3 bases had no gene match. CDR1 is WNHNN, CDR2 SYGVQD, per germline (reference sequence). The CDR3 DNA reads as TGCGCCAGCGGGGACAGTATGAACACTGAAGCTTTCTTT. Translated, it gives CASGDSMNTEAFF.

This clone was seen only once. CDR3 bases: TGTGCCAGCAGCCATTTTTACGGGACACTTCCCTACGAGCAGTACTTC. This codes for CASSHFYGTLPYEQYF. The chain joins TRBV11-2 to TRBJ2-7; D is perhaps TRBD1 (6 bases). From germline, CDR1 is SGHAT and CDR2 FQNNGV. The ends were cut back, 5 bases at V and 2 bases at J, with 19 bases in the middle. The CDR3 totals 16 residues. The variable domain in full, with the rest retrieved from reference TRBV11-2 and TRBJ2-7, is EAGVAQSPRYKIIEKRQSVAFWCNPISGHATLYWYQQILGQGPKLLIQFQNNGVVDDSQLPKDRFSAERLKGVDSTLKIQPAKLEDSAVYLCASSHFYGTLPYEQYFGPGTRLTVT.

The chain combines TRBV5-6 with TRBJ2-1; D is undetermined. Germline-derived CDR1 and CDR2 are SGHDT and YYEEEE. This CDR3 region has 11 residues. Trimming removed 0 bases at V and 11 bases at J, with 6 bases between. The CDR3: CASSLGAQQFF. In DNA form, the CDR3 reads TGTGCCAGCAGCTTGGGGGCACAGCAGTTCTTC.

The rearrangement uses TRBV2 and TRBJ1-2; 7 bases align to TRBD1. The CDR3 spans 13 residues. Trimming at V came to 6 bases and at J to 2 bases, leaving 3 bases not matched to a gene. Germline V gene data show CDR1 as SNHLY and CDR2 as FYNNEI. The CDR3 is CASSEDRNYGYTF. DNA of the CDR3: TGTGCCAGCAGCGAGGACAGGAACTATGGCTACACCTTC.

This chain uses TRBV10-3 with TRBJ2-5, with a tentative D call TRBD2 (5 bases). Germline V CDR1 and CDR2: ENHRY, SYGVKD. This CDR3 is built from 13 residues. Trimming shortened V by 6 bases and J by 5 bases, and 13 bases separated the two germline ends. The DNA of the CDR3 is TGTGCCATCAGGAGAGGAGGCGGGGAGACCCAGTACTTC. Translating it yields CAIRRGGGETQYF.

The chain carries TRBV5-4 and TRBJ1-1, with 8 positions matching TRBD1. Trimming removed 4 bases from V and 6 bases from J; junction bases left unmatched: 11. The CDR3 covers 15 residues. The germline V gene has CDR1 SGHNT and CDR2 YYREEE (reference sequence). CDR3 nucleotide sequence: TGTGCCAGCAGCGACTACTCCAGGGGGCGGGCTGAAGCTTTCTTT. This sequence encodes CASSDYSRGRAEAFF. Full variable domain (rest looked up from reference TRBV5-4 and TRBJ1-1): ETGVTQSPTHLIKTRGQQVTLRCSSQSGHNTVSWYQQALGQGPQFIFQYYREEENGRGNFPPRFSGLQFPNYSSELNVNALELDDSALYLCASSDYSRGRAEAFFGQGTRLTVV.

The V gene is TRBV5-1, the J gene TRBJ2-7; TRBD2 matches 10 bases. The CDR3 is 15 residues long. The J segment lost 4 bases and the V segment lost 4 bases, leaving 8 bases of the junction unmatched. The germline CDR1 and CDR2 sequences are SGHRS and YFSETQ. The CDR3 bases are TGCGCCAGCAGCAGGCTAGCGGGGGACCAGTACGAGCAGTACTTC. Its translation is CASSRLAGDQYEQYF. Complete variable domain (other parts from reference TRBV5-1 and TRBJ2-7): KAGVTQTPRYLIKTRGQQVTLSCSPISGHRSVSWYQQTPGQGLQFLFEYFSETQRNKGNFPGRFSGRQFSNSRSEMNVSTLELGDSALYLCASSRLAGDQYEQYFGPGTRLTVT.

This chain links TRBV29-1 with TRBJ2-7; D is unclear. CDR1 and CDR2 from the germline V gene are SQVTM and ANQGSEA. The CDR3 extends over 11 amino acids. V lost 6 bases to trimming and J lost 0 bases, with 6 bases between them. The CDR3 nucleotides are TGCAGCGTCGTAGACTCCTACGAGCAGTACTTC. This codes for CSVVDSYEQYF.

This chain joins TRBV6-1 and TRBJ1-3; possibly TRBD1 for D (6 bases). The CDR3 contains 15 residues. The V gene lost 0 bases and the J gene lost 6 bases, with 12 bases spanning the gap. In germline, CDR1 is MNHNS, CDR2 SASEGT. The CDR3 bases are TGTGCCAGCAGTGAAGCGGGACACCTCCCAAACACCATATATTTT. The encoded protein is CASSEAGHLPNTIYF.

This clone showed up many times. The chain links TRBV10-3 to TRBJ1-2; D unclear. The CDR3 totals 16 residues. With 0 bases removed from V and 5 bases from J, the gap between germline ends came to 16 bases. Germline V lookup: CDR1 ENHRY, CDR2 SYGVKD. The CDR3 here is CAISESSEVGYYGYTF. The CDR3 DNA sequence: TGTGCCATCAGTGAGTCATCGGAGGTAGGATATTATGGCTACACCTTC.

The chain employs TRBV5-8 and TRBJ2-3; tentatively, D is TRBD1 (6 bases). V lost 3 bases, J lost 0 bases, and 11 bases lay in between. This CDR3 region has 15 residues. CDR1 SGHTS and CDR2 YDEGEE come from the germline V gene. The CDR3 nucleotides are TGTGCCAGCAGCTCGAGACAGGACAGCACAGATACGCAGTATTTT. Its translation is CASSSRQDSTDTQYF.

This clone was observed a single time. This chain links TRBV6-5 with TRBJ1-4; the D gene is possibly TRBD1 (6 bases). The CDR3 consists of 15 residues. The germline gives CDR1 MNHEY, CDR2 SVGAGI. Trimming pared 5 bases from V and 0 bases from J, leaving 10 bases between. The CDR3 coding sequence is TGTGCCAGCAGTCGCCAGGGGTCAACTAATGAAAAACTGTTTTTT. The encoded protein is CASSRQGSTNEKLFF.